The 15 T cell receptor beta chains presented below share a single source sample, sequenced in a study of radiation and T cells in renal cell carcinoma. Profiled with immunoSEQ multiplex PCR; TCRdb holds only in-frame clones, not every one. Among 20,000 to 25,000 clones listed, around half were seen once. The treatment is: treatment-naive control, cytoreductive nephrectomy. This specimen consisted of tumor tissue, obtained from a patient whose treatment was nephrectomy without radiotherapy. These receptor sequences come from a human donor with renal cell carcinoma.

The chain combines TRBV27 with TRBJ2-1, with 7 positions matching TRBD1. In germline, CDR1 is MNHEY, CDR2 SMNVEV (reference sequence). The CDR3 is 15 amino acids. The junction had 7 bases not matched to a gene; V was cut back by 6 bases and J by 2 bases. CDR3 sequence (DNA): TGTGCCAGCAGCCACGGGACAGTGCCCTACAATGAGCAGTTCTTC. It encodes CASSHGTVPYNEQFF.

This clone was seen only a few times. This chain links TRBV2 with TRBJ2-7, with D uncertain. Trimming left V 6 bases short and J 1 base short, with 7 bases between. Germline values: CDR1 SNHLY, CDR2 FYNNEI. This CDR3 contains 12 residues. The CDR3 bases are TGTGCCAGCAGGCGAGAGTCCTACGAGCAGTACTTC. Translated: CASRRESYEQYF.

This rearrangement joins TRBV9 to TRBJ2-7; 9 bases fit TRBD2. Germline values: CDR1 SGDLS, CDR2 YYNGEE. J was trimmed by 7 bases and V by 0 bases; bases with no gene match: 8. The CDR3 has 15 amino acids. The CDR3 DNA reads TGTGCCAGCAGCGTAGGCACTAGCGGGCTGGGAGAGCAGTACTTC. Translation: CASSVGTSGLGEQYF.

The J gene is TRBJ2-1, the V gene TRBV11-2; a possible D gene is TRBD1 (5 bases). Germline lookup yields CDR1 SGHAT and CDR2 FQNNGV. The CDR3 loop spans 17 amino acids. V dropped 1 base and J dropped 0 bases, with 13 bases sitting between them. CDR3 DNA: TGTGCCAGCAGCTTAGCGTTGAGACAGAGCTCCTACAATGAGCAGTTCTTC. Translated: CASSLALRQSSYNEQFF.

This clone was counted only a few times. This rearrangement joins TRBV7-9 to TRBJ1-2; 7 nucleotides align to TRBD1. The germline CDR1 and CDR2 sequences are SEHNR and FQNEAQ (reference sequence). Trimming cost V 5 bases and J 5 bases; bases outside gene matches: 5. CDR3 length equals 13 residues. The CDR3 DNA is TGTGCCAGCAGCCGTGACAGGGTGTATGGCTACACCTTC. This sequence encodes CASSRDRVYGYTF.

The CDR3 loop is CASSSSRGSGKYEQYF. In DNA form, the CDR3 reads TGTGCCAGCAGCTCATCCCGTGGTAGCGGGAAATACGAGCAGTACTTC. The chain carries TRBV7-9 and TRBJ2-7; 8 nucleotides line up with TRBD2. Germline trimming cut 4 bases from V and 4 bases from J; bases unmatched to any gene: 12. CDR1 is SEHNR and CDR2 is FQNEAQ in the germline V gene (reference sequence). The CDR3 length is 16 residues.

The J gene is TRBJ1-1, the V gene TRBV9; 10 bases align to TRBD1. CDR3 length equals 15 residues. Germline V gives CDR1 SGDLS, CDR2 YYNGEE. The V gene end was trimmed by 3 bases and the J gene end by 7 bases; junction bases not matched to a gene: 9. For the CDR3, the DNA is TGTGCCAGCAGCGGATTGGACAGGGGGATTGGTGAAGCTTTCTTT. Residues: CASSGLDRGIGEAFF.

This clone was recorded once. The V gene is TRBV9, the J gene TRBJ2-3; 7 bases agree with TRBD2. Trimming took 0 bases from V and 2 from J; bases not matched to a gene: 6. The CDR3 has 16 amino acids. Germline lookup yields CDR1 SGDLS and CDR2 YYNGEE. CDR3 nucleotide sequence: TGTGCCAGCAGCGTAGGGTTGCGGGGGTTCACAGATACGCAGTATTTT. Amino acids: CASSVGLRGFTDTQYF.

The chain is built from TRBV30 and TRBJ2-7; possibly TRBD1 for D (5 bases). Per the germline V gene, CDR1 is GTSNPN and CDR2 is SVGIG (reference sequence). V was cut by 2 bases and J by 0 bases, with 14 bases left in between. This CDR3 region has 15 residues. The CDR3: CAWSRKGASSYEQYF. The CDR3 DNA follows: TGTGCCTGGAGTAGGAAAGGGGCGAGCTCCTACGAGCAGTACTTC.

This clone was counted at least ten times. The chain's CDR3 is CASSPRTDTQYF. DNA of the CDR3: TGTGCCAGCTCACCACGGACAGATACGCAGTATTTT. The chain joins TRBV18 to TRBJ2-3; no clear D. In germline, CDR1 is KGHSH, CDR2 LQKENI. The CDR3 loop spans 12 amino acids. V shed 1 base and J shed 3 bases, with 2 bases lying between them.

This clone was counted only a few times. The chain recombines TRBV30 with TRBJ1-2; possible D gene TRBD1, 6 bases. The germline V gene has CDR1 GTSNPN and CDR2 SVGIG (reference sequence). The CDR3 totals 14 residues. V lost 3 bases and J lost 5, with 16 bases in between. The CDR3 nucleotides are TGTGCCTGGAGCCTTGCACAGGGATATTATGGCTACACCTTC. It translates to CAWSLAQGYYGYTF.

This chain joins TRBV10-3 and TRBJ1-1, with D hard to call. The CDR3 is 12 amino acids. V lost 3 bases and J lost 3, with 5 bases in between. Looked up from germline, CDR1 is ENHRY and CDR2 is SYGVKD. CDR3 amino acids: CAISEGYTEAFF. The DNA of the CDR3 is TGTGCCATCAGTGAAGGATACACTGAAGCTTTCTTT.

The chain carries TRBV19 and TRBJ2-1, with TRBD2 matching 12 bases. The CDR3 runs to 14 residues. Losses at the gene ends were 8 bases for V and 3 bases for J; bases not matched to a gene: 2. Germline V gene sequence: CDR1 LNHDA, CDR2 SQIVND (reference sequence). The CDR3 region is CASGLAGHYNEQFF. In DNA form, the CDR3 reads TGTGCCAGTGGACTAGCGGGGCACTACAATGAGCAGTTCTTC.

This clone was detected once. J is TRBJ2-7 and V is TRBV19, with D perhaps matching TRBD2 (6 bases). Germline V gene sequence: CDR1 LNHDA, CDR2 SQIVND (reference sequence). V was pared by 8 bases and J by 0 bases, with 11 bases between. The CDR3 is made up of 13 amino acids. The CDR3 sequence is CASSGTSSYEQYF. The CDR3 DNA follows: TGTGCCAGTTCCGGGACTTCCTCCTACGAGCAGTACTTC.

J is TRBJ1-3 and V is TRBV19; TRBD1 matches 9 bases. Trimming at V came to 9 bases and at J to 4 bases, leaving 13 bases not matched to a gene. CDR1 is LNHDA, CDR2 SQIVND, per germline (reference sequence). This CDR3 is built from 16 residues. In nucleotides, the CDR3 is TGTGCCAGCATCAATACCGGGACAGGGAAAGGAAACACCATATATTTT. Its protein is CASINTGTGKGNTIYF.